The rows below give T cell receptor beta chains drawn from one sample of a study of blood T cell repertoires in COVID-19. Produced via immunoSEQ multiplex PCR; TCRdb's table is partial and in-frame only. The sample lists 250,000 to 300,000 clones; roughly 90% were seen once. Sequences were obtained from peripheral blood. All receptors derive from a woman under 40 with COVID-19, enrolled during active disease. CDR3s leave out the opening cysteine and the closing phenylalanine or tryptophan. Fields, in order: J gene, V gene, CDR3 length, CDR3 protein.

J gene: TRBJ2-5
V gene: TRBV2
CDR3 length: 11
CDR3 protein: ASLAGRQGTQY

J gene: TRBJ2-7
V gene: TRBV6-5
CDR3 length: 9
CDR3 protein: ASGRGYEQY

J gene: TRBJ2-1
V gene: TRBV5-1
CDR3 length: 12
CDR3 protein: ASSFAGGPSEQF

J gene: TRBJ2-3
V gene: TRBV3-1/TRBV3-2
CDR3 length: 14
CDR3 protein: ASSHTTSVFTDTQY

J gene: TRBJ1-2
V gene: TRBV6-5
CDR3 length: 14
CDR3 protein: ASSYSYMTRGYGYT

J gene: TRBJ2-3
V gene: TRBV5-1
CDR3 length: 12
CDR3 protein: ASSADRNTDTQY

J gene: TRBJ2-3
V gene: TRBV19
CDR3 length: 13
CDR3 protein: ASTRLAGSTDTQY

J gene: TRBJ1-4
V gene: TRBV5-5
CDR3 length: 13
CDR3 protein: ASSLSLRDREKLF

J gene: TRBJ1-1
V gene: TRBV6-5
CDR3 length: 11
CDR3 protein: ASRGLMNTEAF

J gene: TRBJ2-3
V gene: TRBV13
CDR3 length: 15
CDR3 protein: ASSLAIGGTGADTQY

J gene: TRBJ2-7
V gene: TRBV7-2
CDR3 length: 10
CDR3 protein: ASSQQGYEQY

J gene: TRBJ2-1
V gene: TRBV27
CDR3 length: 12
CDR3 protein: ASSAGGAANEQF

J gene: TRBJ2-7
V gene: TRBV28
CDR3 length: 12
CDR3 protein: ASNLVGGRYEQY

J gene: TRBJ1-1
V gene: TRBV5-6
CDR3 length: 11
CDR3 protein: ASSHSGIREAF

J gene: TRBJ2-7
V gene: TRBV19
CDR3 length: 13
CDR3 protein: ASSIGQGGTYEQY

J gene: TRBJ1-2
V gene: TRBV7-2
CDR3 length: 11
CDR3 protein: ASSPLGDYGYT

J gene: TRBJ1-1
V gene: TRBV19
CDR3 length: 9
CDR3 protein: ASGHYTEAF

J gene: TRBJ2-1
V gene: TRBV7-8
CDR3 length: 17
CDR3 protein: ASSLEAAGVYSLYNEQF

J gene: TRBJ1-2
V gene: TRBV5-4
CDR3 length: 12
CDR3 protein: ASSPPTGGYGYT

J gene: TRBJ2-1
V gene: TRBV29-1
CDR3 length: 13
CDR3 protein: STEDGPSSYNEQF